The rows below give T cell receptor beta chains drawn from one sample of a study of blood T cell repertoires in COVID-19. Libraries were prepared by immunoSEQ multiplex PCR; TCRdb keeps only in-frame clonotypes and omits some of them. The table lists about 150,000 clones, around 85% of them singletons, with around 0.63% in the top ten. Sequenced material: peripheral blood. The source is a man aged 55-75 years with COVID-19, enrolled during active disease. CDR3s include the opening cysteine and the closing phenylalanine or tryptophan. The D gene is left open where the match is weak. Some rows mark clone size as missing; the rest say once, few, many or name a class of expanded clone.

d_call	v_call	j_call	clone_size	cdr3_aa	cdr3_nt
TRBD1	TRBV9	TRBJ1-6	few	CASSVDADRDSWASPLHF	TGTGCCAGCAGCGTAGATGCGGACAGGGATTCTTGGGCTTCACCCCTCCACTTT
TRBD2	TRBV5-1	TRBJ2-7	-	CASSLGTSGSYEQYF	TGCGCCAGCAGCTTAGGGACTAGCGGATCATACGAGCAGTACTTC
-	TRBV29-1	TRBJ2-2	once	CSVEDTGELFF	TGCAGCGTCGAGGACACCGGGGAGCTGTTTTTT
TRBD1	TRBV6-5	TRBJ1-6	once	CASSKTGDSPLHF	TGTGCCAGCAGTAAAACAGGGGATTCACCCCTCCACTTT
TRBD1	TRBV7-2	TRBJ1-6	-	CASSLGDRTVNSPLHF	TGTGCCAGCAGCTTGGGGGACAGGACGGTTAATTCACCCCTCCACTTT
TRBD1	TRBV4-1	TRBJ1-1	-	CASSQGDRANTEAFF	TGCGCCAGCAGCCAAGGGGACAGGGCGAACACTGAAGCTTTCTTT
-	TRBV27	TRBJ1-1	-	CASSVTGLAEAFF	TGTGCCAGCAGTGTCACAGGGCTCGCTGAAGCTTTCTTT
-	TRBV14	TRBJ1-2	-	CASSRAGVTTNYGYTF	TGTGCCAGCAGCCGGGCAGGGGTCACTACAAACTATGGCTACACCTTC
-	TRBV11-2	TRBJ1-1	-	CASSLEGGRTEAFF	TGTGCCAGCAGCTTAGAGGGGGGGCGGACTGAAGCTTTCTTT
-	TRBV12-5	TRBJ2-5	-	CASGLGTRGFQETQYF	TGTGCTAGTGGTTTGGGTACAAGGGGGTTCCAAGAGACCCAGTACTTC
-	TRBV7-3	TRBJ1-1	once	CASSLSLVRSNTEAFF	TGTGCCAGCAGCTTAAGTTTGGTCAGATCGAACACTGAAGCTTTCTTT
TRBD1	TRBV10-3	TRBJ1-2	-	CAISERQGAGYTF	TGTGCCATCAGTGAGAGACAGGGTGCCGGCTACACCTTC
TRBD1	TRBV7-8	TRBJ1-1	-	CASSVPYRGMANTEAFF	TGTGCCAGCAGCGTACCCTACAGGGGGATGGCGAACACTGAAGCTTTCTTT
TRBD1	TRBV9	TRBJ1-3	-	CASSGKTGVGNTIYF	TGTGCCAGCAGCGGAAAAACAGGGGTTGGAAACACCATATATTTT
-	TRBV28	TRBJ2-5	-	CASSLVSRYQETQYF	TGTGCCAGCAGTTTGGTTTCCAGGTACCAAGAGACCCAGTACTTC
TRBD2	TRBV11-3	TRBJ2-1	-	CASSSSLLAGGGNEQFF	TGTGCCAGCAGCTCTTCTCTCCTAGCGGGCGGGGGGAATGAGCAGTTCTTC
-	TRBV20-1	TRBJ2-5	-	CSASQGGGETQYF	TGCAGTGCTAGTCAGGGGGGCGGAGAGACCCAGTACTTC
-	TRBV2	TRBJ1-4	-	CASMATVATNEKLFF	TGTGCCAGCATGGCGACAGTCGCAACTAATGAAAAACTGTTTTTT
-	TRBV3-1/TRBV3-2	TRBJ2-7	-	CASTEAGRSYEQYF	TGTGCCAGCACAGAGGCGGGGCGATCCTACGAGCAGTACTTC